This T cell receptor beta chain originates from a study of cytomegalovirus exposure and HLA in healthy donors. The overall study: Sequencing of 150 million to 200 million T cells in an earlier analysis found around 110 million unique TCR beta sequences.

Regarding this clone: Its antigen remains unknown.

Germline trimming cut 2 bases from V and 4 bases from J; bases unmatched to any gene: 7. Germline V gives CDR1 SGHTA, CDR2 FQGNSA. The CDR3 contains 15 residues. Study-level results: HLA-A and HLA-B allele assignments for most subjects were reportedly predicted accurately using TCR beta sequences. The study carried out a later analysis of TCR beta sequences. It associated 15,000 to 20,000 of them with specific HLA alleles at a false discovery rate of 0.05. For presence/absence analyses, sequencing depth was assumed to be roughly uniform across donors.

PCR primers comprised 60 Vbeta and 13 Jbeta primers. TCRdb's copy holds only in-frame clones and misses some; the assay was immunoSEQ multiplex PCR. The table shows some 110,000 clones, with over 60% occurring only once. Sequenced: PBMCs. The sequence came from a man in his thirties or forties in good health and CMV-seropositive. V is TRBV7-2 and J is TRBJ2-7; 8 bases are a match to TRBD1. CDR3 in amino acids: CASSLSPGGVYEQYF. The CDR3, as DNA: TGTGCCAGCAGCTTATCCCCAGGGGGCGTGTACGAGCAGTACTTC. The complete variable domain, with remaining parts taken from reference TRBV7-2 and TRBJ2-7, reads GAGVSQSPSNKVTEKGKDVELRCDPISGHTALYWYRQSLGQGLEFLIYFQGNSAPDKSGLPSDRFSAERTGGSVSTLTIQRTQQEDSAVYLCASSLSPGGVYEQYFGPGTRLTVT.